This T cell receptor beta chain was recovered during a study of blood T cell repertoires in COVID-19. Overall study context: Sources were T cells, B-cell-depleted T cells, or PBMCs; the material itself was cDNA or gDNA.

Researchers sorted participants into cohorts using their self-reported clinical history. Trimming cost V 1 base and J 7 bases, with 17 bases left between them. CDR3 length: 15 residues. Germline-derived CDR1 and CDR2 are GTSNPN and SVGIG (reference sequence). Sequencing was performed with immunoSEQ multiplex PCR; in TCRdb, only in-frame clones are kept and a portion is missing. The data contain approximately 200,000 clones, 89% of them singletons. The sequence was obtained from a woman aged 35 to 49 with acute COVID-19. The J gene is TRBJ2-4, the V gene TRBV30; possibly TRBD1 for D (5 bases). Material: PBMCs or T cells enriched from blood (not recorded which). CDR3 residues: CAWSDDQGSGNIQYF. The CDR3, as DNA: TGTGCCTGGAGTGATGATCAGGGATCCGGGAACATTCAGTACTTC.